The present T cell receptor (beta chain) was sequenced within a study of blood T cell repertoires in COVID-19. Per the original data handling: By means of reference gene primer amplification, nucleated cell counts were estimated. Generated by immunoSEQ multiplex PCR, the TCRdb table keeps only in-frame clones and is missing some. The V and J calls and the clone size are those of that table, but D and trimming were determined from the DNA. The sample lists fewer than 80,000 clones; around 80% were seen once. There are a few counts of this clone. The TCR was taken from a human donor in a cohort sampled during active COVID-19. Sample: peripheral blood.

CDR3 in amino acids: CASSQEGGGGETQYF. The DNA for the CDR3 is TGTGCCAGCAGCCAAGAAGGTGGTGGAGGGGAGACCCAGTACTTC. The chain is built from TRBV3-1 (or the pseudogene TRBV3-2) and TRBJ2-5; D is perhaps TRBD2 (6 bases). Trimming took off 0 bases at V and 5 bases at J, with 13 bases between the two ends. Germline-derived CDR1 and CDR2 are LGHDT and YNNKEL (reference sequence). CDR3 length: 15 amino acids.